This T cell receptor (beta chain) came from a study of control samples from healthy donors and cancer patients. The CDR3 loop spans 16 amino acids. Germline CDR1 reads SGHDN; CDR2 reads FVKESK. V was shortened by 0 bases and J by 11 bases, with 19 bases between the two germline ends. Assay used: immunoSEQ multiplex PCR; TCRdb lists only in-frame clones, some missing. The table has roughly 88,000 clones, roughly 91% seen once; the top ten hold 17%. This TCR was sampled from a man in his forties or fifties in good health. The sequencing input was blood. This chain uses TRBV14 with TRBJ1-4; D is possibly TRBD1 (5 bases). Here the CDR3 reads CASSQEWGGGMKKLFF. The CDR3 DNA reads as TGTGCCAGCAGCCAAGAATGGGGTGGGGGAATGAAGAAACTGTTTTTT.